Reported below is one TCR beta chain. What it binds is not known. Data came from immunoSEQ multiplex PCR; TCRdb stores just in-frame clones and leaves some out. There are a few hundred thousand clones in the sample; 67% occur only once, and 5% to 6.5% lies in the top ten. The entry originates in a study of cytotoxic CD8 clonotypes in ibrutinib-treated CLL. Study summary: About 24 partial and 2 complete responses; at median 68 months, around 14 remitted, about twelve progressed. General study findings and limits: Patients had baseline clonality above age-matched healthy donors, and this clonality moved with circulating CD8+ T-cell counts.

The germline CDR1 and CDR2 sequences are SGHNT and YYREEE (reference sequence). The CDR3 runs to 15 residues. Trimming removed 0 bases at V and 6 bases at J, with 13 bases between. The rearrangement uses TRBV5-4 and TRBJ2-1, with a tentative D call TRBD2 (5 bases). The sequences come from PBMCs, collected after 36 months of ibrutinib treatment. The sequence came from a human donor with chronic lymphocytic leukemia. CDR3 in amino acids: CASSLETTLPNEQFF. CDR3 nucleotide sequence: TGTGCCAGCAGCTTGGAGACTACCCTCCCCAATGAGCAGTTCTTC.